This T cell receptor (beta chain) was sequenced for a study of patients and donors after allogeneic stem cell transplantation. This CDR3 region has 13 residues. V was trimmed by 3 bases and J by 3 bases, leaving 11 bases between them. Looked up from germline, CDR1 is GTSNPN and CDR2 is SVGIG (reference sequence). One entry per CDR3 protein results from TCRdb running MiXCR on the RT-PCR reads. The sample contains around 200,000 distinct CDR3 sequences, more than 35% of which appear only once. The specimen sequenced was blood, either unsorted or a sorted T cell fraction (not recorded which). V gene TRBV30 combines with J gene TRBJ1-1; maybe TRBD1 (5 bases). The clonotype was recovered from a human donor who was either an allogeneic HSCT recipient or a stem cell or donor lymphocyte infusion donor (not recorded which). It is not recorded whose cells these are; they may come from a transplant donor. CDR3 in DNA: TGTGCCTGGAGGGGTCGCAGGGACACTGAAGCTTTCTTT. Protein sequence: CAWRGRRDTEAFF.